This T cell receptor beta chain was profiled in a study of shared clonotypes between healthy human individuals. Study information: Each donor's CD4 naive and CD4 memory cells filled three plates apiece, CD8 naive two, and CD8 memory one.

Deep was the level used in running the assay. Profiling relied on immunoSEQ multiplex PCR, and the TCRdb table lists in-frame clones only, not all of them. The data show millions of clones, with roughly 94% seen just once and roughly 1.1% held by the top ten. Positively selected for CCR7, the CD45RO-negative cells used as naive CD8 cells excluded terminally differentiated effector memory CD45RA+ cells. The study, taken as a whole, reports: Naive subsets usually exceeded memory subsets in estimated richness. Naive CD4 clonotype sharing across several donors was about 5%.

For this clone: As yet, its antigen is unknown.

The sequencing input was naive CD8+ T cells sorted from blood. This TCR came from a young man in good health.

As DNA, the CDR3 is TGTGCCAGCAGCTTGACCGGGACAGGGAATGAAAAACTGTTTTTT. As protein: CASSLTGTGNEKLFF. The chain employs TRBV9 and TRBJ1-4; 9 bases line up with TRBD1. V shed 4 bases, J shed 5 bases, and the junction held 6 bases outside the gene matches. The CDR3 has 15 residues. CDR1 and CDR2 from the germline V gene are SGDLS and YYNGEE.